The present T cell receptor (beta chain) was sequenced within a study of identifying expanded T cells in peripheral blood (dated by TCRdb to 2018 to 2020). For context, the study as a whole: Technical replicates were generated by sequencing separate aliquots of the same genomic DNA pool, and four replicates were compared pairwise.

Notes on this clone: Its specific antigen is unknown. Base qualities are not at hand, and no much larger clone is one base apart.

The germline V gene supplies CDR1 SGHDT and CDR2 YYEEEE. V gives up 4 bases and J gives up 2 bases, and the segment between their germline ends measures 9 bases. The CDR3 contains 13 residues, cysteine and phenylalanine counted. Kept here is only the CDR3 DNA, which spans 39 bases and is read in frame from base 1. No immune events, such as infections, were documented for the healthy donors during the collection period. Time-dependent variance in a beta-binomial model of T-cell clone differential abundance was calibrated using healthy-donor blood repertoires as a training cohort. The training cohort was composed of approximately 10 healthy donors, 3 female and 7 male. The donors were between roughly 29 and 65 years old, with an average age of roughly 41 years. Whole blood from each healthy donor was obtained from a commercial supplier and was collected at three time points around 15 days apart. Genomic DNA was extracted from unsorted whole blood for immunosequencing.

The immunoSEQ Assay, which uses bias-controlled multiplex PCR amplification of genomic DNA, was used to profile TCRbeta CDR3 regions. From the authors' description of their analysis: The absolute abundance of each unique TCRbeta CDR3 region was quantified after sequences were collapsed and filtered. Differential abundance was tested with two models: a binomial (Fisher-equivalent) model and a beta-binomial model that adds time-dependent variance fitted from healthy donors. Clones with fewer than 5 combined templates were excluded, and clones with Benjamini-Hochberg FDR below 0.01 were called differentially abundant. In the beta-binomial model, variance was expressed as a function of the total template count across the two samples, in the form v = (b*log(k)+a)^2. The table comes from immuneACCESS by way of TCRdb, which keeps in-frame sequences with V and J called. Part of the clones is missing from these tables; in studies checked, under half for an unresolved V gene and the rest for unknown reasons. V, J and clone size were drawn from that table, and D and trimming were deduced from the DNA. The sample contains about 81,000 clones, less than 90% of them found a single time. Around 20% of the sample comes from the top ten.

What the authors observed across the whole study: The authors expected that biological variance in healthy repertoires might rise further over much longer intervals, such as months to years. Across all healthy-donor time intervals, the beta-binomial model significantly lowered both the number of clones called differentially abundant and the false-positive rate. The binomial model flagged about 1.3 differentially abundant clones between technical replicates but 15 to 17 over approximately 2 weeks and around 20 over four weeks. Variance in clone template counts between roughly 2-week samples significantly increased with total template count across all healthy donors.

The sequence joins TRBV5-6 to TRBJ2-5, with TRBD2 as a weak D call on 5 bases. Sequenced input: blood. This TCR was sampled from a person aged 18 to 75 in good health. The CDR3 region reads CASSPGLQETQYF. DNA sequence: TGTGCCAGCAGCCCTGGACTTCAAGAGACCCAGTACTTC.